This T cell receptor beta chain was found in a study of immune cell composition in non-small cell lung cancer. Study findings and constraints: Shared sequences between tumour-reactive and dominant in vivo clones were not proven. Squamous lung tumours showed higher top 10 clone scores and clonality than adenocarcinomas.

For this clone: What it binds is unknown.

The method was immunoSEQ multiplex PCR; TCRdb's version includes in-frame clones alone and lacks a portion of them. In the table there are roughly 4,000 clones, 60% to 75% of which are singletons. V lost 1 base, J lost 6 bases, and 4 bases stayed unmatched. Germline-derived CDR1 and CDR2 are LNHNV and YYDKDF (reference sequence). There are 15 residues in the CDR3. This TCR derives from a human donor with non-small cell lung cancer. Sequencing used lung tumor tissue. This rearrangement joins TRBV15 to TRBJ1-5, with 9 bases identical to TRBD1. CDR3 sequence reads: CATSRGGQGIQPQHF. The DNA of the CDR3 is TGTGCCACCAGCAGAGGGGGACAGGGAATTCAGCCCCAGCATTTT.